This T cell receptor (beta chain) was documented in a study of PD-1 blockade in classical Hodgkin lymphoma. CDR1 is SQVTM and CDR2 is ANQGSEA in the germline V gene. There are 13 residues in the CDR3. V lost 3 bases and J lost 1, with 9 bases in between. Sequencing used immunoSEQ multiplex PCR; TCRdb keeps in-frame clones, though not all of them. The sample contains 27,000 or so clones, approximately 68% of which appear only once. Time point specified: cycle 4 day 1 (C4D1), after 6 weeks of nivolumab. Relapse after autologous stem cell transplantation occurred in every patient, and brentuximab vedotin exposure varied.

The chain recombines TRBV29-1 with TRBJ2-5, with unresolved D. The sequence was obtained from a human donor with classical Hodgkin lymphoma. This sample comprised peripheral blood mononuclear cells (PBMCs), obtained before the fourth cycle of nivolumab. CDR3 sequence (DNA): TGCAGCGTTGAGGTGGCGATCCAAGAGACCCAGTACTTC. Translated, it gives CSVEVAIQETQYF.